Following are 18 T cell receptor beta chains from one sample sequenced in a study of molecular identifiers for immune sequencing clone quantification. TCRdb re-called the PCR reads through MiXCR, storing one row per CDR3 protein. The table lists 70,000 to 95,000 distinct CDR3 sequences, around a fifth of them singletons. The source material was naive CD8+ T cells from blood, with Jurkat cell RNA spiked in. Stated subset: FACS-sorted CD8+CD4-CCR7+CD45RA+ naive T cells. These TCRs come from a human donor in good health. Some libraries in this study had Jurkat cell RNA spiked in.

This clonotype came up many times. The rearrangement joins TRBV29-1 to TRBJ2-1; weak D call: TRBD1 (6 bases). The CDR3 loop spans 14 amino acids. The V and J ends lost 6 bases and 6 bases respectively, with 18 bases between them. CDR1 SQVTM and CDR2 ANQGSEA come from the germline V gene. For the CDR3, the DNA is TGCAGCGTGATACAGGGAATTGGTTCCAATGAGCAGTTCTTC. Its protein product is CSVIQGIGSNEQFF.

This clonotype was detected many times. This sequence joins TRBV5-1 and TRBJ2-3; D is perhaps TRBD2 (6 bases). Germline-derived CDR1 and CDR2 are SGHRS and YFSETQ. This CDR3 is 18 amino acids long. V lost 0 bases and J lost 2, with 19 bases in between. CDR3 region: CASSLGAQYGGATDTQYF. The CDR3 DNA follows: TGCGCCAGCAGCTTGGGGGCCCAATATGGCGGGGCCACAGATACGCAGTATTTT.

This clonotype has a count of ten or more. The CDR3 nucleotides are TGTGCCAGCACCTATACAGGGTCGGTAGAGACCCAGTACTTC. Translating it yields CASTYTGSVETQYF. The rearrangement uses TRBV28 and TRBJ2-5; D perhaps matches TRBD1 (6 bases). The CDR3 extends over 14 amino acids. V lost 7 bases to trimming and J lost 4 bases, with 16 bases between them. Looked up from germline, CDR1 is MDHEN and CDR2 is SYDVKM.

This chain uses TRBV5-1 with TRBJ2-7, with a possible D match to TRBD2 (6 bases). This CDR3 is 14 amino acids long. The germline V and J ends were trimmed by 4 bases and 3 bases, with 14 bases remaining between them. Per the germline V gene, CDR1 is SGHRS and CDR2 is YFSETQ. The CDR3, as DNA: TGCGCCAGCAGCCCGGGACTGACGAACTACGAGCAGTACTTC. Its protein product is CASSPGLTNYEQYF.

The sample holds many counts of this clonotype. This sequence joins TRBV7-9 and TRBJ2-5; 8 nucleotides agree with TRBD2. V was pared by 8 bases and J by 5 bases, with 13 bases of the junction left unmatched. Germline V gives CDR1 SEHNR, CDR2 FQNEAQ (reference sequence). The CDR3 totals 15 residues. This CDR3 reads CASAHRLAGAETQYF. In DNA, the CDR3 is TGTGCCAGCGCCCATCGGCTAGCGGGTGCGGAGACCCAGTACTTC.

The table lists this clonotype with a few counts. Since a much larger clone is just one base distant, this may be a read error. The rearrangement uses TRBV5-1 and TRBJ1-1; no clear D gene. The CDR3 loop spans 13 amino acids. Per germline, CDR1 SGHRS and CDR2 YFSETQ. V shed 3 bases and J shed 0 bases, with 6 bases lying between them. CDR3 region: CASSSSLNTEAFF. The CDR3 DNA sequence: TGCGCCAGCAGCTCTAGCCTGAACACTGAAGCTTTCTTT.

This clonotype appeared many times. CDR3 DNA sequence: TGTGCCAGCAGAAAACAGGGATATAGAGATACGCAGTATTTT. Translated, it gives CASRKQGYRDTQYF. The rearrangement links TRBV6-2 or TRBV6-3 to TRBJ2-3, with D perhaps TRBD1 (6 bases). The CDR3 totals 14 residues. The ends were cut back, 6 bases at V and 5 bases at J, with 15 bases in the middle. Per germline, CDR1 MNHEY and CDR2 SVGEGT.

This clonotype showed up many times. The chain employs TRBV4-3 and TRBJ2-3, with D possibly TRBD2 on 7 matching bases. Germline V gene data show CDR1 as LGHNA and CDR2 as YSLEER. This CDR3 has 16 amino acids. V was cut by 0 bases and J by 1 base, with 11 bases left in between. The CDR3 DNA reads TGCGCCAGCAGCCAAGAAGTGCGGGGGCGCACAGATACGCAGTATTTT. Protein: CASSQEVRGRTDTQYF.

The V call is TRBV6-2 or TRBV6-3, the J call TRBJ2-1; 10 nucleotides match TRBD2. CDR3 length: 18 amino acids. CDR1 and CDR2 from the germline V gene are MNHEY and SVGEGT. Losses at the gene ends were 6 bases for V and 8 bases for J; bases not matched to a gene: 19. CDR3: CASRPLTSKRGGGDEQFF. The DNA of the CDR3 is TGTGCCAGCAGACCGCTCACTTCCAAGCGGGGGGGGGGAGATGAGCAGTTCTTC.

This clonotype was seen many times. The chain couples TRBV19 to TRBJ1-1; possible D gene TRBD1, 5 bases. Germline V gene lookup returns CDR1 LNHDA and CDR2 SQIVND (reference sequence). The germline V and J ends were trimmed by 5 bases and 5 bases, with 18 bases remaining between them. The CDR3 spans 15 residues. CDR3 sequence (DNA): TGTGCCAGTAGTTTGGGGGTGTTATCGAGAACTGAAGCTTTCTTT. This gives the protein CASSLGVLSRTEAFF.

Ten or more counts support this clonotype. This chain connects TRBV11-2 to TRBJ2-3, with TRBD1 as a possible D gene (6 bases). CDR3 length: 15 residues. V was clipped by 2 bases and J by 3 bases, with 12 bases between them. CDR1 SGHAT and CDR2 FQNNGV come from the germline V gene. CDR3 region: CASSLWYRETDTQYF. The CDR3 nucleotides are TGTGCCAGCAGCTTATGGTACAGGGAGACAGATACGCAGTATTTT.

At least ten counts were recorded for this clonotype. The chain is built from TRBV28 and TRBJ2-2; unclear D gene. The length of the CDR3 is 15 residues. V was shortened by 4 bases and J by 2 bases, with 11 bases between the two germline ends. CDR1 and CDR2 (germline): MDHEN, SYDVKM. CDR3 loop: CASSWRGLNTGELFF. The DNA for the CDR3 is TGTGCCAGCAGTTGGCGCGGTCTTAACACCGGGGAGCTGTTTTTT.

This clonotype came up many times. An end of the junction differs from the germline gene, which may be a read error. V is TRBV7-9 and J is TRBJ2-3; TRBD2 might be the D (5 bases). The germline gives CDR1 SEHNR, CDR2 FQNEAQ (reference sequence). The CDR3 consists of 13 residues. The CDR3 DNA is TGTGCCAGCAGCCTAGCCTTTGCAGATACGCAGTATTTT. This gives the protein CASSLAFADTQYF.

This clonotype was detected ten times or more. The chain employs TRBV27 and TRBJ1-2, with D tentatively TRBD1 (5 bases). Germline V gives CDR1 MNHEY, CDR2 SMNVEV (reference sequence). Trimming shortened V by 3 bases and J by 1 base, and 12 bases separated the two germline ends. The CDR3 runs to 15 residues. The CDR3 bases are TGTGCCAGCAGTTTCCTCCCGACAGATAACTATGGCTACACCTTC. Its translation: CASSFLPTDNYGYTF.

The chain couples TRBV12-5 to TRBJ1-1, with D possibly being TRBD1 (5 bases). V was cut by 2 bases and J by 4 bases, with 8 bases left in between. The germline gives CDR1 LGHNT, CDR2 FRNRAP. The CDR3 has 13 residues. CDR3 coding DNA: TGTGCTAGTGGTTTGAGTGGGGGCACTGAAGCTTTCTTT. It is translated as CASGLSGGTEAFF.

This clonotype was seen more than once but under ten times. A much larger clonotype is one base distant, so this may be a read error. The CDR3 sequence: CASSVVVRGQNEQFF. CDR3 in DNA: TGTGCCAGCAGCGTAGTGGTGAGAGGGCAAAATGAGCAGTTCTTC. The chain recombines TRBV9 with TRBJ2-1; a weak D match, TRBD2 (5 bases). V lost 0 bases to trimming and J lost 7 bases, with 14 bases between them. CDR3 size: 15 residues. Germline assignment: CDR1 SGDLS and CDR2 YYNGEE.

As for this clonotype: A much larger clone is a single base away; this may be a read error. The chain couples TRBV9 to TRBJ1-1; no clear D. The length of the CDR3 is 14 residues. Germline assignment: CDR1 SGDLS and CDR2 YYNGEE. CDR3 DNA sequence: TGTGCCAGCAGCGTAGGATCGGGGAACACTGGAGCTTTCTTT. Translated: CASSVGSGNTGAFF.

This clonotype was detected many times. The V call is TRBV11-2, the J call TRBJ2-7; 8 nucleotides line up with TRBD2. The CDR3 loop spans 15 amino acids. With V trimmed by 6 bases and J by 2 bases, 9 bases remained unmatched. CDR1 is SGHAT and CDR2 is FQNNGV in the germline V gene. CDR3 sequence reads: CASSLLRGAAYEQYF. DNA for the CDR3: TGTGCCAGCAGTCTCCTGCGGGGGGCCGCCTACGAGCAGTACTTC.